A single sample is the source of the 2 T cell receptor beta chains below, sequenced in a study of OX40 agonist ivuxolimab in advanced cancers. Libraries were prepared by immunoSEQ multiplex PCR; TCRdb keeps only in-frame clonotypes and omits some of them. This sample has roughly 60,000 clones, with 75% to 95% found just once. The source material was CD4+ or CD8+ T cells sorted from blood, sampled in a trial of the OX40 agonist ivuxolimab. The receptors shown here come from an adult with an advanced solid tumor such as melanoma, head and neck, liver or kidney cancer.

This chain uses TRBV11-2 with TRBJ1-4; no firm D call. Germline CDR1 and CDR2: SGHAT and FQNNGV. V gave up 5 bases and J gave up 0 bases, with 10 bases separating them. The CDR3 spans 15 residues. The CDR3 region is CASSHLRATNEKLFF. DNA for the CDR3: TGTGCCAGCAGCCACCTTAGGGCAACTAATGAAAAACTGTTTTTT.

The chain joins TRBV4-3 to TRBJ2-5, with 8 bases that match TRBD1. Per germline, CDR1 LGHNA and CDR2 YSLEER. With V trimmed by 2 bases and J by 2 bases, 4 bases remained unmatched. CDR3 size: 15 residues. CDR3 amino acids: CASSQRTGRQETQYF. CDR3 DNA sequence: TGCGCCAGCAGCCAACGGACAGGGAGGCAAGAGACCCAGTACTTC.